A single sample gave rise to the 29 T cell receptor beta chains below, sequenced in a study of T cells in Graves' hyperthyroidism and ophthalmopathy. Regions amplified from RNA transcripts were the TCR beta CDR3 regions. During a first-round RT-PCR of the TCR CDR3, the HTBI primer set was used. From the multiplex PCR reads, TCRdb called clonotypes with MiXCR, one entry per CDR3 protein. The sample has about 250,000 distinct CDR3 sequences, around 25% seen once. The sequenced material came from blood. The receptors shown here come from a woman in her thirties or forties with Graves' ophthalmopathy.

This clonotype appeared many times. This chain joins TRBV3-1 and TRBJ2-7; D remains ambiguous. In germline, CDR1 is LGHDT, CDR2 YNNKEL (reference sequence). V lost 0 bases to trimming and J lost 4 bases, with 4 bases between them. The CDR3 spans 12 residues. The CDR3 region is CASSQDWYEQYF. In DNA, the CDR3 is TGTGCCAGCAGCCAAGATTGGTACGAGCAGTACTTC.

This clonotype was observed at least ten times. The chain recombines TRBV6-5 with TRBJ1-6; D is uncertain. The CDR3 covers 14 residues. Germline lookup yields CDR1 MNHEY and CDR2 SVGAGI. Trimming shortened V by 0 bases and J by 8 bases, and 8 bases separated the two germline ends. CDR3 sequence: CASSYSGSYSPLHF. The CDR3, as DNA: TGTGCCAGCAGTTACTCAGGGTCTTATTCACCCCTCCACTTT.

This chain joins TRBV29-1 and TRBJ1-1; D gene uncertain. This CDR3 comprises 13 residues. CDR1 is SQVTM, CDR2 ANQGSEA, per germline. V lost 7 bases and J 0 bases, leaving 12 bases between the germline ends. CDR3 protein: CSALDPLNTEAFF. CDR3 coding DNA: TGCAGCGCGCTGGACCCCTTGAACACTGAAGCTTTCTTT.

This clonotype was observed a few times. A clone one base away is much larger, so this may be a read error. This chain links TRBV4-1 with TRBJ2-7; D ambiguous. CDR1 MGHRA and CDR2 YSYEKL come from the germline V gene. The CDR3 spans 16 residues. The CDR3 sequence is CAGSQDPEGKSYEQYF. CDR3 coding DNA: TGCGCCGGCAGCCAAGACCCAGAAGGGAAATCCTACGAGCAGTACTTC.

At least ten counts were recorded for this clonotype. The rearrangement uses TRBV6-1 and TRBJ2-2; D might be TRBD2 (6 bases). Trimming took off 10 bases at V and 4 bases at J, with 13 bases between the two ends. The CDR3 runs to 13 residues. The germline CDR1 and CDR2 sequences are MNHNS and SASEGT. The CDR3 region is CATTRGGTGELFF. CDR3 bases: TGTGCCACCACTAGGGGAGGCACCGGGGAGCTGTTTTTT.

At least ten counts were recorded for this clonotype. The chain has TRBV6-1 and TRBJ2-2; 10 bases are a match to TRBD2. Per the germline V gene, CDR1 is MNHNS and CDR2 is SASEGT. V gave up 4 bases and J gave up 2 bases; unmatched junction bases: 4. CDR3 length equals 16 residues. The CDR3: CASSGSGRANTGELFF. CDR3 sequence (DNA): TGTGCCAGCAGTGGGAGCGGGAGGGCCAACACCGGGGAGCTGTTTTTT.

This clonotype has ten or more counts. The chain combines TRBV13 with TRBJ1-5; TRBD1 matches at 11 bases. Germline V lookup: CDR1 PRHDT, CDR2 FYEKMQ (reference sequence). Trimming cost V 5 bases and J 7 bases; bases outside gene matches: 4. This CDR3 has 14 residues. The CDR3 is CASSHGTGGQPQHF. The CDR3 coding sequence is TGTGCCAGCAGCCATGGGACAGGGGGACAGCCCCAGCATTTT.

The rearrangement uses TRBV6-5 and TRBJ2-7; 10 nucleotides match TRBD1. CDR3 length equals 15 residues. Germline lookup yields CDR1 MNHEY and CDR2 SVGAGI. The junction had 10 bases not matched to a gene; V was cut back by 0 bases and J by 11 bases. This chain's CDR3 is CASSYSRTGGLVEYF. The DNA of the CDR3 is TGTGCCAGCAGTTACTCGAGGACAGGGGGTTTGGTTGAGTACTTC.

This clonotype was recorded many times. This rearrangement joins TRBV6-5 to TRBJ2-7, with 7 nucleotides matching TRBD2. The CDR3 is 14 residues long. The trim removed 6 bases at V and 5 bases at J, leaving 10 bases unmatched. CDR1 MNHEY and CDR2 SVGAGI come from the germline V gene. Written as DNA, the CDR3 is TGTGCCAGCAGAAACCTTGGCGGGAGAAACGAGCAGTACTTC. This translates into CASRNLGGRNEQYF.

This clonotype was recorded at least ten times. V usage is TRBV12-3 or TRBV12-4 and J usage is TRBJ2-5, with 10 bases that match TRBD2. The CDR3 length is 15 residues. The V gene end was trimmed by 6 bases and the J gene end by 4 bases; junction bases not matched to a gene: 8. Here the CDR3 DNA reads TGTGCCAGCAGCCCCGATAGCGGGAGGTTAGAGACCCAGTACTTC. Residues: CASSPDSGRLETQYF.

CDR3: CASRGSRWTEAFF. The CDR3 DNA sequence: TGTGCCAGCAGGGGGTCAAGGTGGACTGAAGCTTTCTTT. The chain is built from TRBV6-1 and TRBJ1-1; no definite D call. Trimming cost V 6 bases and J 5 bases, with 13 bases left between them. CDR3 length: 13 amino acids. The germline V gene has CDR1 MNHNS and CDR2 SASEGT.

The V and J genes are TRBV5-1 and TRBJ1-1; D might be TRBD1 (6 bases). CDR3 length equals 14 residues. The V gene's germline CDR1 is SGHRS and CDR2 YFSETQ. V lost 4 bases and J 1 base, leaving 11 bases between the germline ends. CDR3 sequence reads: CASSPGQRNTEAFF. CDR3 nucleotide sequence: TGCGCCAGCAGCCCGGGACAAAGGAACACTGAAGCTTTCTTT. Together with reference TRBV5-1 and TRBJ1-1, the CDR3 gives the full variable domain: KAGVTQTPRYLIKTRGQQVTLSCSPISGHRSVSWYQQTPGQGLQFLFEYFSETQRNKGNFPGRFSGRQFSNSRSEMNVSTLELGDSALYLCASSPGQRNTEAFFGQGTRLTVV.

The table lists this clonotype with many counts. This chain links TRBV15 with TRBJ1-2; no firm D call. The CDR3 totals 15 residues. The ends were cut back, 0 bases at V and 7 bases at J, with 15 bases in the middle. CDR1 is LNHNV, CDR2 YYDKDF, per germline (reference sequence). The CDR3 nucleotides read TGTGCCACCAGCAGAGATTCTTTTAGAGGAACTGGCTACACCTTC. Translating it yields CATSRDSFRGTGYTF.

This clonotype was seen at least ten times. The chain uses TRBV30 and TRBJ1-2; D possibly corresponds to TRBD1 (6 bases). The V gene lost 1 base and the J gene lost 0 bases, with 18 bases spanning the gap. The CDR3 extends over 17 amino acids. CDR1 and CDR2 from the germline V gene are GTSNPN and SVGIG (reference sequence). CDR3 coding DNA: TGTGCCTGGAGTGCACCCCACAGGGCGGAAGCTAACTATGGCTACACCTTC. Its translation: CAWSAPHRAEANYGYTF.

This clonotype has ten or more counts. The chain recombines TRBV27 with TRBJ2-7; 9 bases align to TRBD1. The CDR3 is made up of 16 amino acids. After removal of 4 bases from V and 12 bases from J, the junction contained 19 bases not matched to a gene. The V gene's germline CDR1 is MNHEY and CDR2 SMNVEV (reference sequence). CDR3 sequence reads: CASSSLAGTGISGAYF. Written as DNA, the CDR3 is TGTGCCAGCAGTTCGCTCGCCGGGACAGGGATATCCGGCGCGTACTTC.

V gene TRBV6-4 combines with J gene TRBJ2-5; 10 nucleotides agree with TRBD2. The CDR3 totals 18 residues. V trimming: 2 bases; J trimming: 4 bases; junction bases outside the gene matches: 13. Looked up from germline, CDR1 is MRHNA and CDR2 is SNTAGT. This chain's CDR3 is CASSDRTSGYRRGETQYF. CDR3 coding DNA: TGTGCCAGCAGTGACCGGACTAGCGGATACCGGAGGGGAGAGACCCAGTACTTC.

This clonotype was detected ten times or more. V gene TRBV20-1 combines with J gene TRBJ1-2; D uncertain. Germline lookup yields CDR1 DFQATT and CDR2 SNEGSKA (reference sequence). The V end lost 4 bases, the J end lost 4 bases, and 10 bases lay between the germline ends. The CDR3 spans 12 residues. The DNA of the CDR3 is TGCAGTGCTAAAACGATTCCCTATGGCTACACCTTC. Its protein product is CSAKTIPYGYTF.

V is TRBV7-2 and J is TRBJ2-7; D ambiguous. Trimming took 2 bases from V and 3 from J, leaving 14 bases between them. Germline assignment: CDR1 SGHTA and CDR2 FQGNSA. The CDR3 is 15 amino acids. The CDR3 region has the DNA TGTGCCAGCAGCTTACTAAGGGCCGAAGTCTACGAGCAGTACTTC. This gives the protein CASSLLRAEVYEQYF.

The chain joins TRBV7-8 to TRBJ2-7, with D possibly matching TRBD1 (6 bases). Trimming pared 5 bases from V and 1 base from J, leaving 15 bases between. Germline V gene sequence: CDR1 SGHVS, CDR2 FQNEAQ. This CDR3 has 15 amino acids. The CDR3 sequence: CASSLYRVESYEQYF. The CDR3 bases are TGTGCCAGCAGCCTGTACAGGGTCGAGTCCTACGAGCAGTACTTC.

V and J are TRBV12-3 or TRBV12-4 and TRBJ2-7; TRBD1 matches at 7 bases. The CDR3 extends over 13 amino acids. V lost 7 bases to trimming and J lost 6 bases; unmatched junction nucleotides: 9. As DNA, the CDR3 is TGTGCCAGCACTAGACAGGGCCTTCTCGAGCAGTACTTC. It translates to CASTRQGLLEQYF.

This clonotype was seen ten or more times. A read error is possible here, since a much larger clone lies one base away. The chain couples TRBV30 to TRBJ2-7; the match to TRBD1 covers 7 bases. Germline loops: CDR1 GTSNPN, CDR2 SVGIG (reference sequence). Trimming at V came to 5 bases and at J to 8 bases, leaving 12 bases not matched to a gene. The CDR3 is 13 residues long. The CDR3 DNA sequence: TGTGCCTGGGATCCACCCGGGACAGAGAAGCAGTACTTC. Translating gives CAWDPPGTEKQYF.

Written as DNA, the CDR3 is TGTGCCAGCAGTTTCGTATTGACTAGCGGGCCTAAAGAGCAGTACTTC. Its protein is CASSFVLTSGPKEQYF. This sequence joins TRBV12-3 or TRBV12-4 and TRBJ2-7, with 10 positions matching TRBD2. The J segment lost 7 bases and the V segment lost 3 bases, leaving 12 bases of the junction unmatched. CDR3 length: 16 residues.

There are a few counts of this clonotype. A much bigger clone sits one base away, suggesting this may be a read error. The chain employs TRBV11-1 and TRBJ1-5; tentative D call: TRBD1 (6 bases). CDR1 and CDR2 from the germline V gene are SGHAT and FQDESV (reference sequence). The length of the CDR3 is 15 residues. Trimming removed 5 bases at V and 0 bases at J, with 11 bases between. In nucleotides, the CDR3 is TGTGCCAGCAGCCTCCGGGACAATAGCAATCAGCCCCAGCATTTT. This codes for CASSLRDNSNQPQHF.

The V call is TRBV27, the J call TRBJ1-1; D uncertain. V was pared by 6 bases and J by 0 bases, with 11 bases between. The CDR3 contains 14 residues. Germline V CDR1 and CDR2: MNHEY, SMNVEV (reference sequence). For the CDR3, the DNA is TGTGCCAGCAGCCCCTTAGCCATGAACACTGAAGCTTTCTTT. Its protein is CASSPLAMNTEAFF.

The chain is built from TRBV5-1 and TRBJ2-2, with D tentatively TRBD2 (5 bases). The germline V gene encodes CDR1 SGHRS and CDR2 YFSETQ. V shed 4 bases and J shed 8 bases, with 15 bases lying between them. The CDR3 consists of 14 residues. CDR3 nucleotides: TGCGCCAGCAGCGGCCGGGTCGGCGGGGGGGAGCTGTTTTTT. It codes for CASSGRVGGGELFF.

The rearrangement uses TRBV11-2 and TRBJ2-7; no clear D gene. The CDR3 totals 18 residues. Germline V gene sequence: CDR1 SGHAT, CDR2 FQNNGV. Deletions cut 0 bases from V and 1 base from J, with 19 bases between. The CDR3 DNA reads as TGTGCCAGCAGCTTAGATCCGGGCATCGGCCCAAGATCCTACGAGCAGTACTTC. It translates to CASSLDPGIGPRSYEQYF.

This clonotype was seen at least ten times. The rearrangement uses TRBV28 and TRBJ2-7, with 8 bases aligning to TRBD1. J lost 4 bases, V lost 4 bases, and 9 bases had no gene match. CDR1 is MDHEN, CDR2 SYDVKM, per germline. The CDR3 is made up of 15 amino acids. CDR3 bases: TGTGCCAGCAGTTCACCAGGGGGCCCCAAATACGAGCAGTACTTC. Its protein product is CASSSPGGPKYEQYF.

The chain uses TRBV6-4 and TRBJ2-3; D is unresolved. Trimming took 2 bases from V and 1 from J, leaving 7 bases between them. This CDR3 contains 14 residues. Germline V CDR1 and CDR2: MRHNA, SNTAGT. The CDR3 coding sequence is TGTGCCAGCAGTGACATTGGGGGCACAGATACGCAGTATTTT. Translated, it gives CASSDIGGTDTQYF.

This clonotype was observed many times. The chain carries TRBV11-2 and TRBJ2-7; D remains ambiguous. Trimming removed 2 bases at V and 5 bases at J, with 10 bases between. This CDR3 spans 13 amino acids. CDR1 is SGHAT and CDR2 is FQNNGV in the germline V gene. CDR3 protein: CASSLLGLHEQYF. DNA of the CDR3: TGTGCCAGCAGCTTACTAGGTCTGCACGAGCAGTACTTC.